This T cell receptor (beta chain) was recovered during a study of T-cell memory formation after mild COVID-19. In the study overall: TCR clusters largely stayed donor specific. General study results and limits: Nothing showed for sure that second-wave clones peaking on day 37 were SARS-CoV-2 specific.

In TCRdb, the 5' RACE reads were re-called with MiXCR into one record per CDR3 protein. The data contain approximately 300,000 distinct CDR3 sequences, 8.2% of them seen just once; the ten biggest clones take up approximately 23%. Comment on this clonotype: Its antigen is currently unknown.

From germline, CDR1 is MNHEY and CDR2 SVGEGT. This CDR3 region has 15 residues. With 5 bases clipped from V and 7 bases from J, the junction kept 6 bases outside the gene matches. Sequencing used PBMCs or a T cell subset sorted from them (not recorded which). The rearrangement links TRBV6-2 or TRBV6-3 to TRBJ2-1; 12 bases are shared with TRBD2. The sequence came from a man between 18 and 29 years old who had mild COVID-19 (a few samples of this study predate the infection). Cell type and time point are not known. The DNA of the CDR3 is TGTGCCAGCAGTGACCTAGCGGGGGGGCCGAATGAGCAGTTCTTC. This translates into CASSDLAGGPNEQFF.